These 26 T cell receptor beta chains were all obtained from the same sample, sequenced in a study of cytomegalovirus exposure and HLA in healthy donors. With 60 Vbeta and 13 Jbeta primers, the PCR was carried out. Profiled with immunoSEQ multiplex PCR; TCRdb holds only in-frame clones, not every one. The sample lists about 200,000 clones, roughly 80% seen once, with roughly 3% in the top ten. The source material was PBMCs. These receptors originate from a young woman in good health and CMV-seronegative.

With respect to this clone: An end of the junction differs from the germline gene, which may be a read error. This chain links TRBV27 with TRBJ1-2; TRBD1 might be the D (5 bases). CDR1 is MNHEY, CDR2 SMNVEV, per germline (reference sequence). The CDR3 is 16 amino acids. CDR3 amino acids: CASSLSQGLLNYGYPF. The CDR3 DNA reads as TGTGCCAGCAGCCTTAGTCAGGGACTTCTGAACTATGGCTACCCCTTC.

CDR3 sequence reads: CAWVKGPGLNTGELFF. Written as DNA, the CDR3 is TGTGCCTGGGTGAAGGGACCGGGACTCAACACCGGGGAGCTGTTTTTT. The gene calls are TRBV30 and TRBJ2-2; D is perhaps TRBD2 (6 bases). Germline V CDR1 and CDR2: GTSNPN, SVGIG (reference sequence). V was clipped by 5 bases and J by 2 bases, with 18 bases between them. The CDR3 loop spans 16 amino acids. The whole variable domain, filled in from reference TRBV30 and TRBJ2-2, reads SQTIHQWPATLVQPVGSPLSLECTVEGTSNPNLYWYRQAAGRGLQLLFYSVGIGQISSEVPQNLSASRPQDRQFILSSKKLLLSDSGFYLCAWVKGPGLNTGELFFGEGSRLTVL.

This chain joins TRBV7-2 and TRBJ2-2; D may be TRBD2 (6 bases). In germline, CDR1 is SGHTA, CDR2 FQGNSA. Trimming left V 3 bases short and J 5 bases short, with 19 bases between. The CDR3 extends over 17 amino acids. CDR3 nucleotides: TGTGCCAGCAGCTTGAACCATCTAGGGACTCTTACCGGGGAGCTGTTTTTT. It codes for CASSLNHLGTLTGELFF.

The chain is built from TRBV15 and TRBJ2-1; D possibly corresponds to TRBD2 (6 bases). Germline CDR1 and CDR2: LNHNV and YYDKDF (reference sequence). The CDR3 covers 13 residues. The germline V and J ends were trimmed by 7 bases and 16 bases, with 23 bases remaining between them. The CDR3 DNA is TGTGCCACCAACCAGTTGGGGACTCGGGCCCAATTCTTC. This codes for CATNQLGTRAQFF.

This clone has only one observation. The V and J genes are TRBV15 and TRBJ2-7, with D tentatively TRBD2 (6 bases). This CDR3 contains 15 residues. V lost 0 bases to trimming and J lost 4 bases, with 13 bases between them. CDR1 LNHNV and CDR2 YYDKDF come from the germline V gene (reference sequence). The CDR3 sequence is CATSRDWRGEYEQYF. CDR3 coding DNA: TGTGCCACCAGCAGAGATTGGAGGGGTGAATACGAGCAGTACTTC.

This chain joins TRBV27 and TRBJ1-5, with unresolved D. The CDR3 runs to 14 residues. Germline V gene data show CDR1 as MNHEY and CDR2 as SMNVEV (reference sequence). Trimming cost V 0 bases and J 5 bases, with 8 bases left between them. The CDR3 DNA reads as TGTGCCAGCAGTTTATCCGACATAGATCAGCCCCAGCATTTT. Amino acids: CASSLSDIDQPQHF.

This clone was detected only once. Its ends do not fully match the called genes, so a read error is possible. The J gene is TRBJ1-2, the V gene TRBV4-1; no definite D call. The V gene's germline CDR1 is MGHRA and CDR2 YSYEKL. There are 17 residues in the CDR3. CDR3 region: CASSHSPERVRVNGHTF. The DNA of the CDR3 is TGCGCCAGCAGCCATTCCCCAGAGAGGGTACGGGTTAATGGCCACACCTTC.

This clone was recorded a few times. The genes are TRBV25-1 and TRBJ1-2; 11 bases line up with TRBD1. From germline, CDR1 is MGHDK and CDR2 SYGVNS. The CDR3 has 15 residues. Trimming removed 3 bases from V and 4 bases from J; junction bases left unmatched: 4. Here the CDR3 DNA reads TGTGCCAGCAGTGATAGGACAGGGGGCTTCTATGGCTACACCTTC. This encodes CASSDRTGGFYGYTF.

The CDR3, as DNA: TGTGCCAGCTCACGCGGACAGGCAAAGGCAGATACGCAGTATTTT. Encoded protein: CASSRGQAKADTQYF. The chain uses TRBV18 and TRBJ2-3; 7 bases are shared with TRBD1. Germline V gene data show CDR1 as KGHSH and CDR2 as LQKENI. The junction had 8 bases not matched to a gene; V was cut back by 4 bases and J by 4 bases. The length of the CDR3 is 15 residues.

The genes are TRBV19 and TRBJ2-1; 9 bases line up with TRBD1. The CDR3 sequence is 13 residues long. Germline values: CDR1 LNHDA, CDR2 SQIVND (reference sequence). The junction had 2 bases not matched to a gene; V was cut back by 8 bases and J by 3 bases. CDR3 sequence: CASSDRGYNEQFF. The CDR3 nucleotides read TGTGCCAGTTCGGACAGGGGCTACAATGAGCAGTTCTTC.

V gene TRBV5-4 combines with J gene TRBJ1-1; D gene ambiguous. Germline CDR1 and CDR2: SGHNT and YYREEE (reference sequence). The V and J ends lost 0 bases and 8 bases respectively, with 11 bases between them. The CDR3 consists of 13 residues. The CDR3 loop is CASSLAGITEAFF. In DNA form, the CDR3 reads TGTGCCAGCAGCTTGGCCGGGATTACCGAAGCTTTCTTT. The whole variable domain, filled in from reference TRBV5-4 and TRBJ1-1, reads ETGVTQSPTHLIKTRGQQVTLRCSSQSGHNTVSWYQQALGQGPQFIFQYYREEENGRGNFPPRFSGLQFPNYSSELNVNALELDDSALYLCASSLAGITEAFFGQGTRLTVV.

V usage is TRBV18 and J usage is TRBJ2-5; 7 bases map to TRBD1. J gave up 5 bases and V 3 bases, and 6 bases lay outside the gene matches. Germline CDR1 reads KGHSH; CDR2 reads LQKENI. The CDR3 sequence is 14 residues long. The CDR3 sequence: CASSPDRASETQYF. DNA for the CDR3: TGTGCCAGCTCACCCGACAGGGCCAGTGAGACCCAGTACTTC.

The CDR3 loop is CASQLKRGGPGTQYF. CDR3 DNA: TGTGCCAGCCAGTTAAAACGGGGGGGCCCGGGTACGCAGTATTTT. This chain connects TRBV7-9 to TRBJ2-3; 8 positions agree with TRBD2. Germline CDR1 and CDR2: SEHNR and FQNEAQ (reference sequence). V dropped 8 bases and J dropped 8; count of bases not matched to a gene: 15. CDR3 length equals 15 residues. Together with reference TRBV7-9 and TRBJ2-3, the CDR3 gives the full variable domain: DTGVSQNPRHKITKRGQNVTFRCDPISEHNRLYWYRQTLGQGPEFLTYFQNEAQLEKSRLLSDRFSAERPKGSFSTLEIQRTEQGDSAMYLCASQLKRGGPGTQYFGPGTRLTVL.

The chain employs TRBV9 and TRBJ2-5; D perhaps matches TRBD2 (7 bases). The CDR3 spans 15 residues. Germline CDR1 reads SGDLS; CDR2 reads YYNGEE. Trimming pared 5 bases from V and 0 bases from J, leaving 14 bases between. CDR3 protein: CASSKGGVNQETQYF. The CDR3, as DNA: TGTGCCAGCAGTAAAGGGGGGGTTAACCAAGAGACCCAGTACTTC.

The V and J genes are TRBV6-5 and TRBJ1-5; no firm D call. The germline V gene has CDR1 MNHEY and CDR2 SVGAGI. V was clipped by 5 bases and J by 2 bases, with 10 bases between them. The CDR3 extends over 14 amino acids. The CDR3, as DNA: TGTGCCAGCAGTGAAGTAACAGGCAATCAGCCCCAGCATTTT. Residues: CASSEVTGNQPQHF.

The chain joins TRBV4-1 to TRBJ1-3; D gene unclear. There are 18 residues in the CDR3. V lost 2 bases to trimming and J lost 0 bases, with 17 bases between them. Germline V gene lookup returns CDR1 MGHRA and CDR2 YSYEKL. The CDR3 nucleotides read TGCGCCAGCAGCCAAATTGTTCGAGGACTGCACTCTGGAAACACCATATATTTT. As protein: CASSQIVRGLHSGNTIYF.

The chain has TRBV7-8 and TRBJ2-7, with a weak D call TRBD1 (6 bases). Trimming took off 5 bases at V and 2 bases at J, with 13 bases between the two ends. CDR3 size: 14 residues. The germline CDR1 and CDR2 sequences are SGHVS and FQNEAQ. The CDR3 coding sequence is TGTGCCAGCAGCCCCCTCGGACAGACCTACGAGCAGTACTTC. Residues: CASSPLGQTYEQYF.

The V gene is TRBV9, the J gene TRBJ2-3, with 7 bases aligning to TRBD2. CDR3 length: 15 amino acids. Germline CDR1 and CDR2: SGDLS and YYNGEE. V lost 4 bases to trimming and J lost 2 bases; unmatched junction nucleotides: 7. The CDR3 nucleotides are TGTGCCAGCAGCATTAGCGGGTCTTACACAGATACGCAGTATTTT. It yields the protein CASSISGSYTDTQYF.

J is TRBJ1-4 and V is TRBV7-9; tentatively, D is TRBD1 (5 bases). The CDR3 consists of 15 residues. The V end was cut by 4 bases, the J end by 5 bases, with 14 bases between. Germline CDR1 reads SEHNR; CDR2 reads FQNEAQ (reference sequence). The CDR3 coding sequence is TGTGCCAGCAGCTCTCAAAGCAGGGTGAATGAAAAACTGTTTTTT. This sequence encodes CASSSQSRVNEKLFF.

CDR3 nucleotide sequence: TGTGCCAGCTCACGCGGGACTAGCGGCACAGATACGCAGTATTTT. Its translation: CASSRGTSGTDTQYF. The J gene is TRBJ2-3, the V gene TRBV18, with TRBD2 matching over 10 bases. Germline loops: CDR1 KGHSH, CDR2 LQKENI. This CDR3 spans 15 amino acids. V was clipped by 4 bases and J by 1 base; unmatched bases: 2.

This clone was seen only once. The CDR3, as DNA: TGCGCCAGCAGCACGGGGACAGGAGTTTATGCCGGGGAGCTGTTTTTT. Amino acids: CASSTGTGVYAGELFF. This chain connects TRBV5-1 to TRBJ2-2; 8 bases are a match to TRBD1. Germline CDR1 and CDR2: SGHRS and YFSETQ. The junction had 11 bases not matched to a gene; V was cut back by 4 bases and J by 6 bases. The CDR3 extends over 16 amino acids.

V is TRBV5-1 and J is TRBJ2-7; 10 nucleotides line up with TRBD1. Germline V CDR1 and CDR2: SGHRS, YFSETQ. The CDR3 runs 14 residues. The trim removed 7 bases at V and 7 bases at J, leaving 11 bases unmatched. CDR3 in amino acids: CASVQGQGNHEQYF. CDR3 DNA sequence: TGCGCCAGCGTCCAGGGACAGGGGAATCATGAGCAGTACTTC.

V usage is TRBV4-1 and J usage is TRBJ2-3, with 7 positions matching TRBD2. Trimming at V came to 3 bases and at J to 1 base, leaving 7 bases not matched to a gene. The CDR3 runs 16 residues. Germline V gene sequence: CDR1 MGHRA, CDR2 YSYEKL. The CDR3 region has the DNA TGCGCCAGCAGCCACCCAAGCCGGGGGGGCACAGATACGCAGTATTTT. This codes for CASSHPSRGGTDTQYF.

The rearrangement uses TRBV6-5 and TRBJ2-1; possibly TRBD2 for D (6 bases). V was cut by 6 bases and J by 15 bases, with 24 bases left in between. The CDR3 is 14 amino acids. Germline lookup yields CDR1 MNHEY and CDR2 SVGAGI. CDR3 nucleotide sequence: TGTGCCAGCAGGCCCTCCGGGACTCGCTTTTCGCGGTTCTTC. This encodes CASRPSGTRFSRFF.

The chain employs TRBV27 and TRBJ1-2; D perhaps matches TRBD1 (6 bases). This CDR3 is built from 12 residues. V shed 9 bases and J shed 5 bases, with 13 bases lying between them. Germline-derived CDR1 and CDR2 are MNHEY and SMNVEV (reference sequence). CDR3 sequence: CASRGGSYGYTF. CDR3 nucleotide sequence: TGTGCCAGTAGGGGGGGGAGTTATGGCTACACCTTC.

The chain combines TRBV5-1 with TRBJ1-4, with D possibly being TRBD1 (6 bases). Per germline, CDR1 SGHRS and CDR2 YFSETQ. The CDR3 contains 14 residues. Trimming took 6 bases from V and 11 from J, leaving 20 bases between them. The CDR3 protein is CASTQDSPKGKLFF. DNA of the CDR3: TGCGCCAGCACCCAGGACAGCCCTAAGGGGAAACTGTTTTTT.